Following are 30 T cell receptor beta chains from one sample sequenced in a study of CD8 T cells in Susac syndrome. Reverse transcription used roughly 0.45 to 1 ug RNA and random hexamers. TCRdb ran MiXCR on the immunoSEQ multiplex PCR reads and lists one entry per CDR3 protein. The sample records 200,000 to 300,000 distinct CDR3 sequences, about 96% being singletons. Sequencing was performed on CD4+ T cells from PBMCs. These TCRs come from a human donor with Susac syndrome.

The V gene is TRBV12-3 or TRBV12-4, the J gene TRBJ1-5; D gene unclear. CDR3 length equals 13 residues. V was pared by 5 bases and J by 3 bases, with 8 bases between. The CDR3 loop reads CASSRGDNQPQHF. In DNA form, the CDR3 reads TGTGCCAGCAGTAGAGGTGACAATCAGCCCCAGCATTTT.

This CDR3 is CASSPGPASLGYGYTF. In DNA form, the CDR3 reads TGTGCCAGCAGTCCGGGGCCGGCGAGCCTAGGCTATGGCTACACCTTC. The chain couples TRBV6-1 to TRBJ1-2; tentatively, D is TRBD1 (5 bases). Per germline, CDR1 MNHNS and CDR2 SASEGT. CDR3 length equals 16 residues. Trimming pared 5 bases from V and 4 bases from J, leaving 20 bases between.

This chain uses TRBV24-1 with TRBJ2-1, with TRBD1 identical over 8 bases. Germline CDR1 is KGHDR and CDR2 is SFDVKD. The CDR3 runs 14 residues. After removal of 6 bases from V and 6 bases from J, the junction contained 6 bases not matched to a gene. The CDR3 is CATSIQGAGNEQFF. The CDR3 nucleotides read TGTGCCACCAGTATCCAGGGGGCCGGCAATGAGCAGTTCTTC.

V usage is TRBV20-1 and J usage is TRBJ1-1; 7 bases map to TRBD1. The CDR3 has 14 amino acids. Germline lookup yields CDR1 DFQATT and CDR2 SNEGSKA (reference sequence). The V gene end was trimmed by 5 bases and the J gene end by 5 bases; junction bases not matched to a gene: 11. The CDR3 DNA is TGCAGTGCTGGCGGGACAGCCACTCTTACTGAAGCTTTCTTT. Translated, it gives CSAGGTATLTEAFF.

V is TRBV3-1 and J is TRBJ2-1, with D tentatively TRBD1 or TRBD2 (5 bases each). Germline V gene data show CDR1 as LGHDT and CDR2 as YNNKEL (reference sequence). This CDR3 is 15 amino acids long. The V and J ends lost 3 bases and 0 bases respectively, with 9 bases between them. The CDR3 sequence is CASSQGPPSYNEQFF. Written as DNA, the CDR3 is TGTGCCAGCAGCCAGGGACCACCCTCCTACAATGAGCAGTTCTTC.

The rearrangement uses TRBV7-3 and TRBJ1-1; maybe TRBD1 (5 bases). The CDR3 extends over 14 amino acids. Germline V CDR1 and CDR2: SGHTA, FQGTGA. V lost 3 bases and J lost 5, with 13 bases in between. CDR3 sequence: CASSFAGEVTEAFF. CDR3 nucleotides: TGTGCCAGCAGCTTTGCGGGGGAAGTGACTGAAGCTTTCTTT.

The chain joins TRBV3-1 to TRBJ2-2; D gene ambiguous. With 3 bases removed from V and 4 bases from J, the gap between germline ends came to 9 bases. Germline lookup yields CDR1 LGHDT and CDR2 YNNKEL (reference sequence). The CDR3 has 14 amino acids. DNA for the CDR3: TGTGCCAGCAGCCAGCTGGCCTTCACCGGGGAGCTGTTTTTT. Translating it yields CASSQLAFTGELFF.

This clonotype was seen a handful of times. The rearrangement uses TRBV12-3 or TRBV12-4 and TRBJ1-1; D is uncertain. The CDR3 loop spans 13 amino acids. The V end was cut by 1 base, the J end by 2 bases, with 5 bases between. The chain's CDR3 is CASSLGKNTEAFF. The CDR3 DNA is TGTGCCAGCAGTTTAGGGAAAAACACTGAAGCTTTCTTT.

CDR3 in amino acids: CATSDGGLRNEQFF. CDR3 coding DNA: TGTGCCACCAGTGATGGCGGACTTCGCAATGAGCAGTTCTTC. The chain links TRBV24-1 to TRBJ2-1; TRBD2 is a possible D gene (5 bases). The CDR3 extends over 14 amino acids. V was cut by 3 bases and J by 6 bases, with 11 bases left in between. The germline V gene has CDR1 KGHDR and CDR2 SFDVKD.

This clonotype was found a few times. Germline is not matched at one junction end, which may reflect a read error. V and J are TRBV5-1 and TRBJ2-1, with 12 bases lining up with TRBD2. CDR3 length equals 15 residues. From germline, CDR1 is SGHRS and CDR2 YFSETQ. The CDR3 DNA reads as TGTGCCAGCAGTGCCGGGACTAGCGGGTACAATGAGCAGTTCTTC. This codes for CASSAGTSGYNEQFF.

A remark on this clonotype: One junction end disagrees with the germline gene, perhaps due to a read error. V gene TRBV29-1 combines with J gene TRBJ1-1, with D maybe TRBD1 (5 bases). The CDR3 covers 14 residues. Germline V gives CDR1 SQVTM, CDR2 ANQGSEA. The chain's CDR3 is CSFEKVGAGTEAFF. DNA for the CDR3: TGCAGCTTTGAAAAAGTCGGGGCAGGGACTGAAGCTTTCTTT.

V is TRBV3-1 and J is TRBJ2-1; 7 bases match TRBD2. Germline CDR1 is LGHDT and CDR2 is YNNKEL (reference sequence). J gave up 7 bases and V 4 bases, and 13 bases lay outside the gene matches. This CDR3 is 16 amino acids long. CDR3 amino acids: CASSPSGNGIGNEQFF. The CDR3 coding sequence is TGTGCCAGCAGCCCCAGCGGGAACGGGATAGGAAATGAGCAGTTCTTC.

This clonotype came up once. The chain joins TRBV30 to TRBJ1-2, with TRBD1 as a possible D gene (5 bases). The V end was cut by 0 bases, the J end by 8 bases, with 13 bases between. The CDR3 spans 13 residues. Per germline, CDR1 GTSNPN and CDR2 SVGIG (reference sequence). The CDR3 sequence is CAWSVLVSGGYTF. The CDR3 region has the DNA TGTGCCTGGAGTGTACTTGTTTCAGGGGGCTACACCTTC. Using reference TRBV30 and TRBJ1-2 for the parts outside the CDR3, the full variable domain is SQTIHQWPATLVQPVGSPLSLECTVEGTSNPNLYWYRQAAGRGLQLLFYSVGIGQISSEVPQNLSASRPQDRQFILSSKKLLLSDSGFYLCAWSVLVSGGYTFGSGTRLTVV.

This clonotype was seen once. The chain couples TRBV3-1 to TRBJ2-5; 11 bases align to TRBD1. The CDR3 is 15 amino acids. Per germline, CDR1 LGHDT and CDR2 YNNKEL (reference sequence). V gave up 5 bases and J gave up 5 bases; unmatched junction bases: 7. CDR3: CASSSGQGGRETQYF. Written as DNA, the CDR3 is TGTGCCAGCAGCTCGGGACAGGGGGGAAGGGAGACCCAGTACTTC.

This chain joins TRBV20-1 and TRBJ2-2; D uncertain. The CDR3 length is 14 residues. Trimming cost V 3 bases and J 4 bases, with 12 bases left between them. Germline V gene lookup returns CDR1 DFQATT and CDR2 SNEGSKA (reference sequence). The CDR3 sequence: CSARAVMGTGELFF. The CDR3 DNA is TGCAGTGCTAGGGCCGTGATGGGCACCGGGGAGCTGTTTTTT.

V gene TRBV3-1 combines with J gene TRBJ2-5, with 8 bases fitting TRBD1. There are 14 residues in the CDR3. V lost 6 bases, J lost 2 bases, and 5 bases stayed unmatched. Per the germline V gene, CDR1 is LGHDT and CDR2 is YNNKEL (reference sequence). In nucleotides, the CDR3 is TGTGCCAGCAGTCAGAACAGGGGGCAAGAGACCCAGTACTTC. Translating it yields CASSQNRGQETQYF.

This chain links TRBV12-3 or TRBV12-4 with TRBJ2-1; 8 bases agree with TRBD2. The V segment lost 6 bases and the J segment 1 base; nucleotides outside the gene matches: 5. The length of the CDR3 is 15 residues. The CDR3 protein is CASRTSGTSYNEQFF. The DNA of the CDR3 is TGTGCCAGCAGAACTAGCGGAACATCCTACAATGAGCAGTTCTTC.

V usage is TRBV5-4 and J usage is TRBJ1-1; D is possibly TRBD1 (6 bases). Germline V gene sequence: CDR1 SGHNT, CDR2 YYREEE (reference sequence). The germline V and J ends were trimmed by 2 bases and 1 base, with 15 bases remaining between them. CDR3 length equals 16 residues. The DNA of the CDR3 is TGTGCCAGCAGCTTAGGTCCACAGGGCCCGAACACTGAAGCTTTCTTT. Translated, it gives CASSLGPQGPNTEAFF.

The gene calls are TRBV30 and TRBJ1-1; D might be TRBD1 (5 bases). The CDR3 length is 14 residues. Deletions cut 0 bases from V and 3 bases from J, with 11 bases between. Germline V gene lookup returns CDR1 GTSNPN and CDR2 SVGIG (reference sequence). This chain's CDR3 is CAWSVQAGDTEAFF. CDR3 bases: TGTGCCTGGAGTGTACAGGCGGGGGACACTGAAGCTTTCTTT.

In regard to this clonotype: The missing conserved phenylalanine or tryptophan at the end of this CDR3 makes a read error likely. J is TRBJ1-1 and V is TRBV11-2; D is possibly TRBD1 (6 bases). V lost 5 bases, J lost 3 bases, and 13 bases lay in between. This CDR3 is 14 amino acids long. CDR1 is SGHAT, CDR2 FQNNGV, per germline. CDR3 sequence (DNA): TGTGCCAGCAGCATCGGGACATCCGACACTGAAGCTTTCCTT. Protein product: CASSIGTSDTEAFL.

The chain combines TRBV30 with TRBJ2-7, with D possibly TRBD1 on 6 matching bases. This CDR3 spans 13 amino acids. Germline CDR1 GTSNPN, CDR2 SVGIG (reference sequence). V was clipped by 2 bases and J by 0 bases, with 8 bases between them. The CDR3: CAWSTGSSYEQYF. The CDR3 bases are TGTGCCTGGAGTACAGGGAGCTCCTACGAGCAGTACTTC.

The chain uses TRBV20-1 and TRBJ2-3, with 8 bases that match TRBD2. The CDR3 has 14 amino acids. Losses at the gene ends were 3 bases for V and 3 bases for J; bases not matched to a gene: 5. CDR1 DFQATT and CDR2 SNEGSKA come from the germline V gene (reference sequence). DNA of the CDR3: TGCAGTGCTAGCGGGAGGGCCGGGACAGATACGCAGTATTTT. Translation: CSASGRAGTDTQYF.

J is TRBJ2-5 and V is TRBV30; D gene unclear. The V gene lost 0 bases and the J gene lost 5 bases, with 13 bases spanning the gap. The CDR3 sequence is 14 residues long. Looked up from germline, CDR1 is GTSNPN and CDR2 is SVGIG (reference sequence). The DNA of the CDR3 is TGTGCCTGGAGTGTACAGTGGGGTGGCGAGACCCAGTACTTC. The encoded protein is CAWSVQWGGETQYF.

V and J are TRBV28 and TRBJ2-7; unclear D gene. Germline values: CDR1 MDHEN, CDR2 SYDVKM. Deletions cut 4 bases from V and 6 bases from J, with 10 bases between. This CDR3 region has 12 residues. The CDR3 bases are TGTGCCAGCAGTTCCCCCTCGTTCGAGCAGTACTTC. Translating gives CASSSPSFEQYF. Together with reference TRBV28 and TRBJ2-7, the CDR3 gives the full variable domain: DVKVTQSSRYLVKRTGEKVFLECVQDMDHENMFWYRQDPGLGLRLIYFSYDVKMKEKGDIPEGYSVSREKKERFSLILESASTNQTSMYLCASSSPSFEQYFGPGTRLTVT.

This clonotype appeared a few times. This chain joins TRBV7-8 and TRBJ2-1; 13 bases fit TRBD2. Germline-derived CDR1 and CDR2 are SGHVS and FQNEAQ. V lost 4 bases and J lost 10; bases outside the gene matches: 7. This CDR3 region has 15 residues. The CDR3 nucleotides are TGTGCCAGCAGCTCTGGACTAGCGGGAGAGGGAGAGCAGTTCTTC. This sequence encodes CASSSGLAGEGEQFF.

The chain is built from TRBV30 and TRBJ1-2; no clear D gene. The V and J ends lost 0 bases and 6 bases respectively, with 11 bases between them. Germline loops: CDR1 GTSNPN, CDR2 SVGIG (reference sequence). This CDR3 contains 13 residues. CDR3 in DNA: TGTGCCTGGAGTGTACTGGGGAGGCATGGCTACACCTTC. Protein product: CAWSVLGRHGYTF.

Written as DNA, the CDR3 is TGTGCCTGGAGTGTGTACAGGCTGAACACTGAAGCTTTCTTT. Protein: CAWSVYRLNTEAFF. The rearrangement links TRBV30 to TRBJ1-1; a possible D gene is TRBD1 (5 bases). Germline V gene data show CDR1 as GTSNPN and CDR2 as SVGIG (reference sequence). The CDR3 runs to 14 residues. With 0 bases removed from V and 0 bases from J, the gap between germline ends came to 8 bases.

This chain joins TRBV28 and TRBJ2-1; 12 nucleotides agree with TRBD2. The CDR3 is 14 residues long. CDR1 and CDR2 from the germline V gene are MDHEN and SYDVKM. The V and J ends lost 10 bases and 8 bases, in that order; junction bases with no gene match: 9. The CDR3 protein is CATLLAGGYHEQFF. DNA of the CDR3: TGTGCCACGCTCCTAGCGGGAGGGTACCATGAGCAGTTCTTC.

V and J are TRBV28 and TRBJ2-2; no clear D. The CDR3 contains 14 residues. V was trimmed by 5 bases and J by 6 bases, leaving 13 bases between them. CDR1 is MDHEN and CDR2 is SYDVKM in the germline V gene. CDR3 DNA sequence: TGTGCCAGCAGTCGCCCCCCTGAGTCCGGGGAGCTGTTTTTT. Residues: CASSRPPESGELFF.

The genes are TRBV3-1 and TRBJ2-7, with 10 bases aligning to TRBD2. The V gene's germline CDR1 is LGHDT and CDR2 YNNKEL (reference sequence). With 0 bases clipped from V and 0 bases from J, the junction kept 8 bases outside the gene matches. The length of the CDR3 is 18 residues. The DNA for the CDR3 is TGTGCCAGCAGCCAAGATCACGAGCCTAGCGGGAGCTCCTACGAGCAGTACTTC. It is translated as CASSQDHEPSGSSYEQYF.